The TCR beta chain under discussion was sequenced for a study of T cell repertoires in ileal Crohn's disease (dated by TCRdb to between 2017 and 2020). A note on the overall study: At the time of surgery, roughly 35% of patients were active smokers, and the median duration of disease was 7.5 to 8.5 years. Roughly half of the patients were given postoperative therapy, with 18 on anti-TNF agents and 11 to 12 on thiopurines. Running in parallel with the study was a multicentre cohort set up to find predictors of early endoscopic recurrence following ileocolonic resection. Endoscopic postoperative recurrence was defined by a Rutgeerts score above i0. TCR repertoire analysis was done in 50 to 70 Crohn's disease patients from a prospective multicentre cohort. A total of 171 mucosal samples from approximately 60 patients were sequenced, with samples obtained at several locations on the surgical specimen and at postoperative endoscopy. Every patient underwent surgery because of a complication, which was stricturing disease in around 61% of cases and penetrating disease in around 40%. Biopsies taken from the inflamed portion of the ileum in the surgical resection specimen were designated as M0 samples. For commercial TCRB immunosequencing, five hundred nanograms of biopsy DNA were submitted for each sample. Study-level results and caveats: Mucosal CD4 and CD8 T cells were sorted and sequenced only in a subgroup of patients, the size of which was not stated. Patients who were active smokers at surgery had a significantly higher proportion of clonal expansions than non-smokers (roughly 24% vs 19%, p=0.02). Endoscopic recurrence was found to be associated with higher high-frequency clone percentages at surgery, and recurrence was observed in all patients with clonality above 26.8% (18/57). Compared with CD4 T cells, sorted CD8 T cells held more high-frequency clones, which suggests that the mucosal expansions were mostly CD8.

The germline V gene encodes CDR1 WNHNN and CDR2 SYGVQD (reference sequence). The CDR3 goes from the cysteine to the phenylalanine over 12 residues. The sequence is cut down to CDR3 DNA, 36 bases in frame from base 1. The V and J ends are trimmed by 5 bases and 3 bases, leaving 8 bases between them. Worth noting for this clone: The antigen it recognizes is unknown. Per-base quality was not reported, and no clone a single base away is much larger than it.

The intended sense of this specimen's time point label: inflamed ileum from the surgical specimen. Adults with ileal or ileocolonic Crohn's disease for whom ileocolonic resection was indicated were considered eligible. Before DNA extraction, whole ileal mucosal biopsies were kept frozen at -80 degrees C. Genomic DNA was extracted from frozen whole biopsies with a TRizol-based method and quantified on a NanoDrop 2000 spectrophotometer. Libraries were prepared through the immunoSEQ multiplex PCR assay. A two-step, amplification bias-controlled multiplex PCR was used by Adaptive Biotechnology to amplify CDR3 regions from genomic DNA. Primers for every V and J gene segment were used in the first PCR, and barcodes and Illumina adapters were added in the second PCR. CDR3 libraries were sequenced on an Illumina instrument. Concerning the study's data processing: Analysis combined the vendor-provided pipelines with custom analysis of raw data in R/Bioconductor under R version 3.3.0. Clonality, ranging from 0 to 1, was calculated as the inverse of the normalised Shannon entropy of all productive clones. High-frequency clones were defined as the share of the repertoire taken up by the top 100 clones, keeping only clones that passed a 95% confidence test. Repertoire diversity was measured with the Simpson index, and overlap between samples was measured with the Morisita-Horn index. In TCRdb, the immuneACCESS table is reduced to in-frame sequences with V and J assigned. These tables do not hold every clone; where another copy was compared, an unresolved V gene accounts for under half, and the others remain unexplained. V, J and clone size are those of that table, while D and trimming were read from the DNA. This sample holds some 16,000 clones; 92% were observed only once. The top ten hold 7.1% of the sample.

The receptor's source is an adult with Crohn's disease. The chain employs TRBV10-1 and TRBJ2-7, with a weak D call of TRBD1 (6 bases match). The specimen sequenced was ileal tissue. The DNA sequence reads TGCGCCAGCAGTAACAGGGACTACGAGCAGTACTTC. Its protein is CASSNRDYEQYF.